The 20 T cell receptor beta chains in this list originate from one sample, sequenced in a study of T cell responses to AZD1222 COVID-19 vaccine. Only in-frame clones appear in the TCRdb table, and some are missing; sequencing was by immunoSEQ multiplex PCR. The sample contains about 160,000 clones, around 90% of which appear only once. This sample comprised peripheral blood, obtained 28 days after the second AZD1222 dose. Every receptor here comes from an adult who received the AZD1222 COVID-19 vaccine.

The chain employs TRBV19 and TRBJ1-1; unclear D gene. Germline CDR1 LNHDA, CDR2 SQIVND (reference sequence). V was pared by 10 bases and J by 1 base, with 22 bases between. The CDR3 has 16 amino acids. The CDR3 nucleotides read TGTGCCACCACGCCAATCCCACTAATAACGAACACTGAAGCTTTCTTT. As protein: CATTPIPLITNTEAFF.

This clone was picked up a small number of times. The same CDR3 also results from other DNA sequences found in this sample. The chain has TRBV5-1 and TRBJ2-1; D possibly corresponds to TRBD1 (6 bases). The length of the CDR3 is 14 residues. CDR1 is SGHRS, CDR2 YFSETQ, per germline. Trimming took off 2 bases at V and 2 bases at J, with 8 bases between the two ends. The CDR3 DNA follows: TGCGCCAGCAGCTTCTCAGGGGCCTACAATGAGCAGTTCTTC. Amino acids: CASSFSGAYNEQFF.

CDR3 sequence reads: CASSFLGQGLATEAFF. CDR3 sequence (DNA): TGTGCCAGCAGCTTTCTCGGACAGGGTCTGGCCACTGAAGCTTTCTTT. The chain carries TRBV5-6 and TRBJ1-1; 8 bases are a match to TRBD1. J gave up 4 bases and V 2 bases, and 10 bases lay outside the gene matches. The CDR3 spans 16 residues. Germline CDR1 SGHDT, CDR2 YYEEEE.

The chain couples TRBV7-9 to TRBJ1-5; D unresolved. CDR1 SEHNR and CDR2 FQNEAQ come from the germline V gene (reference sequence). The V gene lost 10 bases and the J gene lost 4 bases, with 14 bases spanning the gap. This CDR3 has 13 amino acids. The CDR3 region has the DNA TGTGCCACATCAAAGGGCGGAAATCAGCCCCAGCATTTT. Its translation: CATSKGGNQPQHF.

This CDR3 is CASSIPGTGTYEQYF. As DNA, the CDR3 is TGTGCCAGTAGTATCCCAGGGACGGGCACCTACGAGCAGTACTTC. The V gene is TRBV19, the J gene TRBJ2-7; TRBD1 or TRBD2 may be the D gene (5 bases each). Germline CDR1 and CDR2: LNHDA and SQIVND (reference sequence). The CDR3 has 15 residues. The germline V and J ends were trimmed by 3 bases and 2 bases, with 14 bases remaining between them.

The rearrangement uses TRBV10-2 and TRBJ2-1; 11 nucleotides align to TRBD2. V dropped 5 bases and J dropped 3; count of bases not matched to a gene: 3. Looked up from germline, CDR1 is WSHSY and CDR2 is SAAADI. The CDR3 contains 15 residues. The CDR3 reads CASSIAGGNYNEQFF. The CDR3 DNA reads as TGCGCCAGCAGTATAGCGGGAGGGAACTACAATGAGCAGTTCTTC.

The CDR3 spells CASSRDRGRVQYF. The CDR3 coding sequence is TGTGCCAGCAGCCGGGACAGGGGACGGGTGCAGTACTTC. The chain employs TRBV27 and TRBJ2-7, with TRBD1 matching 10 bases. The V segment lost 6 bases and the J segment 9 bases; nucleotides outside the gene matches: 8. The germline V gene encodes CDR1 MNHEY and CDR2 SMNVEV (reference sequence). The CDR3 is 13 residues long.

The chain employs TRBV3-1 (or the pseudogene TRBV3-2) and TRBJ2-7; 7 bases are a match to TRBD1. V was clipped by 2 bases and J by 5 bases; unmatched bases: 3. CDR1 is LGHDT and CDR2 is YNNKEL in the germline V gene (reference sequence). This CDR3 comprises 13 residues. CDR3 nucleotides: TGTGCCAGCAGCCAACTGACAGGGAACGAGCAGTACTTC. Its translation: CASSQLTGNEQYF.

The chain couples TRBV19 to TRBJ2-7; D possibly corresponds to TRBD1 (6 bases). Trimming shortened V by 5 bases and J by 3 bases, and 17 bases separated the two germline ends. The CDR3 covers 15 residues. Germline loops: CDR1 LNHDA, CDR2 SQIVND (reference sequence). The CDR3 protein is CASSQTGPIRYEQYF. DNA of the CDR3: TGTGCCAGTAGTCAAACAGGGCCGATACGCTACGAGCAGTACTTC.

The rearrangement uses TRBV5-3 and TRBJ1-2; no firm D call. TRBV5-3 counts as an open reading frame of uncertain function. With 2 bases removed from V and 0 bases from J, the gap between germline ends came to 8 bases. This CDR3 comprises 14 residues. In DNA form, the CDR3 reads TGTGCCAGAAGCTTTCTGGGAGCTAACTATGGCTACACCTTC. Encoded protein: CARSFLGANYGYTF.

V is TRBV24-1 and J is TRBJ2-2; perhaps TRBD2 as D (6 bases). V was cut by 8 bases and J by 4 bases, with 13 bases left in between. The V gene's germline CDR1 is KGHDR and CDR2 SFDVKD. This CDR3 spans 14 amino acids. The DNA for the CDR3 is TGTGCCACCACTCCTGGGGGGTCCACCGGGGAGCTGTTTTTT. It codes for CATTPGGSTGELFF.

V is TRBV5-1 and J is TRBJ2-7, with D perhaps being TRBD1 or TRBD2 (6 bases each). Trimming pared 4 bases from V and 4 bases from J, leaving 15 bases between. Germline loops: CDR1 SGHRS, CDR2 YFSETQ. The CDR3 sequence is 14 residues long. For the CDR3, the DNA is TGCGCCAGCAGCCGAGGAAGGGGGGTTTACGAGCAGTACTTC. The encoded protein is CASSRGRGVYEQYF.

The chain has TRBV30 and TRBJ1-3; D gene ambiguous. V lost 6 bases and J 4 bases, leaving 16 bases between the germline ends. The V gene's germline CDR1 is GTSNPN and CDR2 SVGIG (reference sequence). The CDR3 sequence is 14 residues long. CDR3 residues: CACHSILSGNTIYF. As DNA, the CDR3 is TGTGCCTGTCACTCCATCCTGAGCGGAAACACCATATATTTT.

This chain connects TRBV3-1 (or the pseudogene TRBV3-2) to TRBJ2-7, with D unclear. There are 11 residues in the CDR3. V was pared by 5 bases and J by 5 bases, with 7 bases between. Per the germline V gene, CDR1 is LGHDT and CDR2 is YNNKEL (reference sequence). As DNA, the CDR3 is TGTGCCAGCAGCATTTACGACGAGCAGTACTTC. This translates into CASSIYDEQYF.

The chain recombines TRBV6-5 with TRBJ1-4; 7 bases are a match to TRBD1. The CDR3 is 14 residues long. V dropped 8 bases and J dropped 5; count of bases not matched to a gene: 8. The germline gives CDR1 MNHEY, CDR2 SVGAGI. The CDR3 here is CASHRGFGNEKLFF. Written as DNA, the CDR3 is TGTGCCAGCCACAGGGGCTTTGGGAATGAAAAACTGTTTTTT.

The rearrangement joins TRBV5-6 to TRBJ1-2; D unclear. Trimming cost V 6 bases and J 5 bases, with 29 bases left between them. CDR3 size: 18 residues. Per the germline V gene, CDR1 is SGHDT and CDR2 is YYEEEE. In nucleotides, the CDR3 is TGTGCCAGCACCGAGAGAGTTATTACGTACGAAAACCTATATGGCTACACCTTC. This sequence encodes CASTERVITYENLYGYTF.

In its sample, this clone was seen a few times. This chain connects TRBV12-3 or TRBV12-4 to TRBJ1-2, with D perhaps matching TRBD1 (6 bases). The V end was cut by 6 bases, the J end by 8 bases, with 16 bases between. The CDR3 runs to 13 residues. The CDR3 here is CASRLAAGGGYTF. The CDR3 DNA sequence: TGTGCCAGCAGATTGGCGGCGGGGGGCGGCTACACCTTC.

V usage is TRBV19 and J usage is TRBJ2-5; D is uncertain. The CDR3 covers 12 residues. V was cut by 1 base and J by 3 bases, with 3 bases left in between. In germline, CDR1 is LNHDA, CDR2 SQIVND (reference sequence). CDR3 in DNA: TGTGCCAGTAGTATAGGGAAAGAGACCCAGTACTTC. Amino acids: CASSIGKETQYF.

This chain uses TRBV6-1 with TRBJ1-5, with TRBD1 identical over 7 bases. With 0 bases clipped from V and 4 bases from J, the junction kept 3 bases outside the gene matches. The CDR3 has 15 amino acids. Germline CDR1 and CDR2: MNHNS and SASEGT. The CDR3 loop reads CASSEAGQQNQPQHF. CDR3 DNA sequence: TGTGCCAGCAGTGAAGCGGGACAGCAAAATCAGCCCCAGCATTTT.

This chain joins TRBV12-3 or TRBV12-4 and TRBJ2-5; perhaps TRBD2 as D (7 bases). CDR3 size: 13 residues. V lost 3 bases and J lost 9, with 14 bases in between. This CDR3 is CASSFRLGGAQYF. CDR3 bases: TGTGCCAGCAGTTTCCGTCTAGGGGGGGCCCAGTACTTC.